The entry below gives a single T cell receptor (beta chain) sequence along with its context. Its target is unknown. These data originate in a study of human T cells and chemical hapten exposure. Whole-study results and caveats: TCRs above 1 in 1000 frequency stayed constant with DPC sensitization. Significantly greater numbers of large CDR3 similarity clusters came from expanded TCRs than from controls.

A single record per CDR3 protein comes from TCRdb applying MiXCR to the RACE reads. Of more than 75,000 distinct CDR3 sequences listed, 7% to 10% are singletons. Stated time point: patch test 2, 6 weeks after DPC sensitization. Treatment noted: therapeutic diphenylcyclopropenone sensitization with weekly scalp DPC. In every case, blood was obtained before the patch test was applied. Donors, patients with alopecia ranging from 18 to 70 years old and judged suitable for DPC, provided samples. This CDR3 is built from 15 residues. The germline gives CDR1 MDHEN, CDR2 SYDVKM. Trimming removed 5 bases from V and 1 base from J, with 14 bases in between.

This sequence joins TRBV28 and TRBJ1-1; D not resolved. This specimen consisted of whole blood, obtained in connection with sensitization to the hapten diphenylcyclopropenone (DPC). The clonotype was recovered from a woman in her thirties or forties with alopecia areata. Some clones in this sample may be carry-over from other donors' samples. This CDR3 is CASSPTGLWNTEAFF. The CDR3 nucleotides read TGTGCCAGCAGTCCGACCGGACTTTGGAACACTGAAGCTTTCTTT.